These T cell receptor beta chains were read from a single sample in a study of blood T cell repertoires in COVID-19. Repertoires were generated with immunoSEQ multiplex PCR, while TCRdb's copy carries only in-frame clones and drops some. The sample lists some 96,000 clones; 70% to 90% were seen once. Material: peripheral blood. The receptor set was obtained from a middle-aged man with active or convalescent COVID-19. Both conserved end residues are part of each CDR3. The D gene is left open where the match is weak. Only part of the rows carry a size: once, few, many, or a class if the clone is expanded.

. TRBJ2-7 TRBD2 TRBV3-1/TRBV3-2 CASSRGRGGEQYF TGTGCCAGCAGCCGGGGACGGGGGGGTGAGCAGTACTTC
. TRBJ2-1 . TRBV4-2 CASSRDLVGADNEQFF TGTGCCAGCAGCCGAGATCTCGTGGGGGCGGACAATGAGCAGTTCTTC
. TRBJ2-3 TRBD2 TRBV14 CASSQDALAGADTQYF TGTGCCAGCAGCCAAGATGCACTAGCGGGAGCAGATACGCAGTATTTT
. TRBJ2-3 TRBD2 TRBV24-1 CATSDGTTITDTQYF TGTGCCACCAGTGATGGGACTACCATCACAGATACGCAGTATTTT
. TRBJ1-1 . TRBV5-5 CASSLGGNTEAFF TGTGCCAGCAGCCTGGGCGGGAACACTGAAGCTTTCTTT
. TRBJ2-1 TRBD2 TRBV5-1 CASSLQGTTTYNEQFF TGCGCCAGCAGCTTACAAGGGACTACAACCTACAATGAGCAGTTCTTC
. TRBJ2-7 TRBD2 TRBV7-6 CASSSGLAEQYF TGTGCCAGCAGCTCGGGACTAGCGGAACAGTACTTC
. TRBJ2-3 TRBD2 TRBV24-1 CATSAPSGRRDTQYF TGTGCCACCAGTGCCCCTAGCGGGAGACGAGATACGCAGTATTTT
. TRBJ1-3 TRBD1 TRBV19 CASTLGQAFSGNTIYF TGTGCCAGTACCTTGGGACAGGCATTTTCTGGAAACACCATATATTTT
once TRBJ1-2 . TRBV19 CASRRTVTIDYGYTF TGTGCCAGTAGGAGGACAGTGACAATCGACTATGGCTACACCTTC
. TRBJ2-1 . TRBV5-1 CASSLLQEQFF TGCGCCAGCAGCCTTCTACAGGAGCAGTTCTTC
few TRBJ1-1 . TRBV27 CASSFLQANTEAFF TGTGCCAGCAGTTTCCTACAGGCAAACACTGAAGCTTTCTTT
. TRBJ2-5 TRBD1 TRBV24-1 CATSDQTGPSQETQYF TGTGCCACCAGTGACCAGACAGGGCCCTCCCAAGAGACCCAGTACTTC
. TRBJ2-5 . TRBV29-1 CSVGRATQETQYF TGCAGCGTTGGGAGGGCTACTCAAGAGACCCAGTACTTC
. TRBJ2-1 TRBD2 TRBV28 CASRSGSYNEQFF TGTGCCAGCAGGAGCGGGAGTTACAATGAGCAGTTCTTC
. TRBJ2-1 TRBD2 TRBV19 CASGGYYNEQFF TGTGCCAGCGGGGGGTACTACAATGAGCAGTTCTTC
few TRBJ1-3 . TRBV30 CAWSGGQPSGNTIYF TGTGCCTGGAGTGGGGGGCAGCCATCTGGAAACACCATATATTTT
. TRBJ2-1 TRBD2 TRBV9 CASSVPSGSRNEQFF TGTGCCAGCAGCGTCCCTAGCGGGAGTAGGAATGAGCAGTTCTTC
. TRBJ1-1 . TRBV3-1/TRBV3-2 CASSKAGNTEAFF TGTGCCAGCAGCAAAGCAGGGAACACTGAAGCTTTCTTT
. TRBJ2-5 . TRBV7-9 CASSLASQQETQYF TGTGCCAGCAGCTTAGCTTCACAGCAAGAGACCCAGTACTTC
. TRBJ2-2 . TRBV10-3 CAIRMGGKTGELFF TGTGCCATCAGGATGGGCGGGAAGACCGGGGAGCTGTTTTTT
. TRBJ2-1 TRBD2 TRBV2 CASTTPGTSGSNEQFF TGTGCCAGCACTACGCCCGGGACTAGCGGGTCTAATGAGCAGTTCTTC
. TRBJ1-6 TRBD1 TRBV29-1 CSVRQGATDSPLHF TGCAGCGTCAGACAGGGGGCGACGGATTCACCCCTCCACTTT
. TRBJ2-5 TRBD2 TRBV6-2/TRBV6-3 CASSYSVGGTSAIPGETQYF TGTGCCAGCAGTTACTCCGTTGGGGGGACTAGCGCAATCCCGGGGGAGACCCAGTACTTC
. TRBJ2-1 TRBD2 TRBV5-1 CASRLAGVSEQFF TGCGCCAGCAGATTAGCGGGAGTTTCCGAGCAGTTCTTC
. TRBJ1-1 . TRBV18 CASSPLYRGNTEAFF TGTGCCAGCTCACCACTCTATAGGGGTAACACTGAAGCTTTCTTT
. TRBJ2-7 TRBD2 TRBV28 CASSPTWGGSSYEQYF TGTGCCAGCAGTCCTACGTGGGGGGGGAGCTCCTACGAGCAGTACTTC
. TRBJ1-3 . TRBV30 CAWTGALVATIYF TGTGCCTGGACGGGTGCTCTGGTAGCCACCATATATTTT
. TRBJ2-1 . TRBV7-9 CASSLIGGDNEQFF TGTGCCAGCAGCTTAATAGGGGGTGACAATGAGCAGTTCTTC
. TRBJ2-3 TRBD1 TRBV24-1 CATSDRQGVDTQYF TGTGCCACCAGTGATCGGCAGGGGGTAGATACGCAGTATTTT
once TRBJ2-7 . TRBV5-1 CASSLALDGTPGEQYF TGCGCCAGCAGCTTGGCCTTGGATGGGACTCCGGGCGAGCAGTACTTC
many TRBJ1-5 . TRBV19 CATRATGRNQPQHF TGTGCCACCCGGGCAACGGGAAGGAATCAGCCCCAGCATTTT
. TRBJ1-2 TRBD1 TRBV24-1 CATSDFGTGLSGYTF TGTGCCACCAGTGATTTCGGGACAGGGCTTAGTGGCTACACCTTC
few TRBJ1-6 . TRBV12-2 CASRLGDSQGAPSTLHF TGTGCAAGTCGCTTAGGAGATTCGCAGGGGGCTCCTTCGACCCTCCACTTT
. TRBJ2-2 . TRBV11-2 CASSLTSAGELFF TGTGCCAGCAGCTTAACTTCGGCCGGGGAGCTGTTTTTT
. TRBJ2-3 . TRBV7-8 CASSLEIRDTQYF TGTGCCAGCAGCTTAGAAATCAGGGATACGCAGTATTTT
few TRBJ2-1 TRBD1 TRBV24-1 CATSDFRDSSMDEQFF TGTGCCACCAGTGATTTCCGGGACAGTTCTATGGATGAGCAGTTCTTC
once TRBJ1-5 TRBD1 TRBV11-3 CASSPQGDQPQHF TGTGCCAGCAGCCCCCAGGGGGACCAGCCCCAGCATTTT
. TRBJ2-2 . TRBV29-1 CSGRGMWTGELFF TGCAGCGGCAGGGGAATGTGGACCGGGGAGCTGTTTTTT
. TRBJ2-3 TRBD2 TRBV5-4 CASSIPGLAASSTDTQYF TGTGCCAGCAGCATCCCGGGACTAGCGGCTTCTAGCACAGATACGCAGTATTTT
. TRBJ2-1 . TRBV3-1/TRBV3-2 CASSQGSSGGYNEQFF TGTGCCAGCAGCCAAGGGAGTAGCGGAGGATACAATGAGCAGTTCTTC
. TRBJ2-5 . TRBV20-1 CSVVGPGTQYF TGCAGTGTTGTGGGTCCGGGGACCCAGTACTTC
. TRBJ2-5 TRBD2 TRBV3-1/TRBV3-2 CASSERLAGGGTQYF TGTGCCAGCAGCGAACGACTAGCGGGAGGGGGGACCCAGTACTTC
. TRBJ1-1 . TRBV27 CASSYAGGGLNTEAFF TGTGCCAGCAGTTACGCCGGAGGTGGGTTGAACACTGAAGCTTTCTTT
few TRBJ1-3 TRBD1 TRBV6-1 CASSDRGQGNTIYF TGTGCCAGCAGTGATAGGGGACAGGGGAACACCATATATTTT
. TRBJ1-1 . TRBV5-5 CASSLSEGRAFF TGTGCCAGCAGCTTATCGGAGGGGCGGGCTTTCTTT
. TRBJ1-1 . TRBV28 CASSLFHEAFF TGTGCCAGCAGTTTATTCCATGAAGCTTTCTTT
. TRBJ2-1 TRBD2 TRBV10-1 CATVGLAGGEQFF TGCGCCACCGTGGGGCTAGCGGGAGGTGAGCAGTTCTTC
. TRBJ1-2 . TRBV5-4 CASSFGIRTDVGYTF TGTGCCAGCAGCTTCGGTATAAGGACTGACGTGGGCTACACCTTC
. TRBJ1-4 TRBD1 TRBV3-1/TRBV3-2 CASSQVKLDRGRANEKLFF TGTGCCAGCAGCCAAGTCAAGCTGGACAGGGGAAGGGCTAATGAAAAACTGTTTTTT
. TRBJ1-6 TRBD1 TRBV28 CAIKGDRDNSPLHF TGTGCCATCAAGGGGGACAGAGATAATTCACCCCTCCACTTT
. TRBJ2-7 . TRBV4-2 CASSQVAPPSSYEQYF TGTGCCAGCAGCCAAGTCGCCCCCCCCAGCTCCTACGAGCAGTACTTC
. TRBJ1-4 TRBD1 TRBV19 CASSTPGTGGTNEKLFF TGTGCCAGTAGTACCCCCGGGACAGGGGGCACTAATGAAAAACTGTTTTTT
. TRBJ1-3 . TRBV27 CASSPTTAGNTIYF TGTGCCAGCAGTCCGACTACAGCTGGAAACACCATATATTTT